This T cell receptor beta chain is drawn from a study of Ad26.COV2.S vaccination and SARS-CoV-2 variants. Comments on this clone: The sample contains more than one DNA sequence encoding this CDR3.

Data came from immunoSEQ multiplex PCR; TCRdb stores just in-frame clones and leaves some out. The sample has 200,000 to 250,000 clones, 88% seen once. Stated treatment: 19 received Ad26.COV2.S at low or high dose, single or two shots; about 5 received placebo; per-sample allocation not given. Collection of the samples took place on day 63 after the first injection of vaccine or placebo. The CDR3 covers 12 residues. Germline CDR1 reads MNHEY; CDR2 reads SVGAGI. Deletions cut 5 bases from V and 4 bases from J, with 9 bases between. Material: peripheral blood, obtained in a trial of Ad26.COV2.S vaccine versus placebo. V gene TRBV6-5 combines with J gene TRBJ2-7; maybe TRBD2 (5 bases). The receptor's source is a person aged 18-65 years who received the Ad26.COV2.S COVID-19 vaccine or a placebo. The CDR3 reads CASSRGLYEQYF. CDR3 nucleotides: TGTGCCAGCAGTAGAGGACTTTACGAGCAGTACTTC.